The T cell receptor beta chain described here comes from a study of shared clonotypes between healthy human individuals. The CDR3 totals 13 residues. CDR1 is SGHNT, CDR2 YYREEE, per germline (reference sequence). V lost 4 bases and J lost 4, with 12 bases in between. TCRdb's table, derived via immunoSEQ multiplex PCR, lists solely in-frame clones and lacks some. The table records about 1.1 million clones, 60% to 80% of them present only once. Findings and caveats of the study: A handful of donors shared around 5% of their naive CD4 clonotypes. Though the depth was large, rarefaction showed that sorted-subset sequencing was incomplete.

As to this clone: The antigen is unknown.

This clonotype was obtained from a man between 18 and 35 years old in good health. Some clones in this sample may be carry-over from other donors' samples. This rearrangement joins TRBV5-4 to TRBJ2-7, with D perhaps matching TRBD1 or TRBD2 (6 bases each). The sequencing sample was made of memory CD4+ T cells from PBMCs. Subset here: CD45RA-negative fraction. CDR3 sequence (DNA): TGTGCCAGCAGCCAAGGGGGGCCTTACGAGCAGTACTTC. Protein sequence: CASSQGGPYEQYF.